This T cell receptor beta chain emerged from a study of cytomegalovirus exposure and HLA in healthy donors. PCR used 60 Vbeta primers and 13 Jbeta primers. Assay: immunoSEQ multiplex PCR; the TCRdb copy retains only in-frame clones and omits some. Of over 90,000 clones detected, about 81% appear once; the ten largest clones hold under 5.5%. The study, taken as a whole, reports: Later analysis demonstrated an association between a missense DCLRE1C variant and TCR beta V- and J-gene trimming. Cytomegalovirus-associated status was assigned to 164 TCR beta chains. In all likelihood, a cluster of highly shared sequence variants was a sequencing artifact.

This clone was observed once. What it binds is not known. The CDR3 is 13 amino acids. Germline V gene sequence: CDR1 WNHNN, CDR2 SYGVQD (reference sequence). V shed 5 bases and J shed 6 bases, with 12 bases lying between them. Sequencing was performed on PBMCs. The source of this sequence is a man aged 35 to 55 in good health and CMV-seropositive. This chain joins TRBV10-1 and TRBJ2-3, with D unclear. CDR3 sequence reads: CASSRSLEDTQYF. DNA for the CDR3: TGCGCCAGCAGTCGGTCATTAGAGGATACGCAGTATTTT.